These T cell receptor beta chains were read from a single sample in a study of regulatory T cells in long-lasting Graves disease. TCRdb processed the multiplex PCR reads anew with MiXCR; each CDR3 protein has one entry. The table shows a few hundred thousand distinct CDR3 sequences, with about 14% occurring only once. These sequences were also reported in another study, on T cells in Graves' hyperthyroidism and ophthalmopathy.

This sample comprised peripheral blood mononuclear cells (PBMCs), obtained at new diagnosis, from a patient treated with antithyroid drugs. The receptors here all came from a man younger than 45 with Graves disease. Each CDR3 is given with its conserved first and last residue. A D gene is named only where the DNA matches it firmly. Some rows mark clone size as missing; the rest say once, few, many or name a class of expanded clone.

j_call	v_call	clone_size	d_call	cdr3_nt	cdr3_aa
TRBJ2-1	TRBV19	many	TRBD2	TGTGCCAGTAGCCCTAGAGGACTAGCGGGAGACAATGAGCAGTTCTTC	CASSPRGLAGDNEQFF
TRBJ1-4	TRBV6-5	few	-	TGTGCCAGCAGTTACATACTAGGGGGAACTAATGAAAAACTGTTTTTT	CASSYILGGTNEKLFF
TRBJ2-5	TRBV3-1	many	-	TGTGCCAGCAGCCGCGATGAGACCCAGTACTTC	CASSRDETQYF
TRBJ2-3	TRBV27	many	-	TGTGCCAGCAGTTTACTGCCCACAGGCACAGATACGCAGTATTTT	CASSLLPTGTDTQYF
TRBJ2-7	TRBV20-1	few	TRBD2	TGCAATGCTAAAGGAAAGTTCGGCGGGAGTATGCGCGAGCAGTACTTC	CNAKGKFGGSMREQYF
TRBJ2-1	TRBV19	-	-	TGTGCCAGTAGTATCGGCCTGATCAATGAGCAGTTCTTC	CASSIGLINEQFF
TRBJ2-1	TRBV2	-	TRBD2	TGTGCCAGCAAGGCCCTAGCGGAATACAATGAGCAGTTCTTC	CASKALAEYNEQFF
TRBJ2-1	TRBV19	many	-	TGTGCCAGTAGTATAGGTAGAGGGCCCAGGTATCCTTACTACAATGAGCAGTTCTTC	CASSIGRGPRYPYYNEQFF
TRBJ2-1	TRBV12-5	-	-	TGTGCTAGTGGTTTGGTACCCTTGCCGCTTTACAATGAGCAGTTCTTC	CASGLVPLPLYNEQFF
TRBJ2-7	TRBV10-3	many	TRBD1	TGTGCCATCAGTAACGGGACAGTTAGCTCCTACGAGCAGTACTTC	CAISNGTVSSYEQYF
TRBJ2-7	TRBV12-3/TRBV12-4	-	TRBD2	TGTGCCAGCAGCTCCGGGACTAGCGGGCTCTCCTACGAGCAGTACTTC	CASSSGTSGLSYEQYF
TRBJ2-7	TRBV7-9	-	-	TGTGCCAGCAGCTTACAAGCGGGCCACTACGAGCAGTACTTC	CASSLQAGHYEQYF
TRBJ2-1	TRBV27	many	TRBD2	TGTGCCAGCAGTTTTGGCGGGAGTGGCAATGAGCAGTTCTTC	CASSFGGSGNEQFF
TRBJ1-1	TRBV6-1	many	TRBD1	TGTGCCAGCAGTCCTCCGAGGGGGCGGAGAACTGAAGCTTTCTTT	CASSPPRGRRTEAFF
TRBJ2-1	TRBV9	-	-	TGTGCCAGCAGCCGCGCTACTTCCTACAATGAGCAGTTCTTC	CASSRATSYNEQFF
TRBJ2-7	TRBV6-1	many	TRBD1	TGTGCCAGTGGGACAGGCTTCTCCTACGAGCAGTACTTC	CASGTGFSYEQYF
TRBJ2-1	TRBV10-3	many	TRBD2	TGTGCCATCAGTGACCCGCTAGCGGGGAGGGGTGAGCAGTTCTTC	CAISDPLAGRGEQFF
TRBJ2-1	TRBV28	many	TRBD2	TGTGCCAGCAGTCCGCTCTCTAGCGGAGCTTATTACAATGAGCAGTTCTTC	CASSPLSSGAYYNEQFF
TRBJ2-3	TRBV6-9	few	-	TGTGCCAGCAGTTATAAGAGTCGCACAGATACGCAGTATTTT	CASSYKSRTDTQYF
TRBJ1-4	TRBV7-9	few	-	TGTGCCAGCAGCTTAGCAGGACAGATGCACGCAACTAATGAAAAACTGTTTTTT	CASSLAGQMHATNEKLFF
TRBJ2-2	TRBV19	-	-	TGTGCCAGTAGTATCCGGACCCGGGGCGGGGAGCTGTTTTTT	CASSIRTRGGELFF
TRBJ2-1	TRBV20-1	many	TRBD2	TGCAGTGCTATTCCGGGACTAGCGGGAGGTCCTGAGCAGTTCTTC	CSAIPGLAGGPEQFF
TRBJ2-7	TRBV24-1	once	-	TGTGCCACCAGTGAAGCAGGATCCTCCTACGAGCAGCACTTC	CATSEAGSSYEQHF
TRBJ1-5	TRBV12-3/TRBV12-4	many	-	TGTGCCAGCACCGAACTTTCAAATCAGCCCCAGCATTTT	CASTELSNQPQHF
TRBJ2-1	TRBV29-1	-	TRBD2	TGCAGCGTTACCCAGCGGGAGAGTTCCTACAATGAGCAGTTCTTC	CSVTQRESSYNEQFF
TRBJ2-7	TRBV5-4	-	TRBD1	TGTGCCAGCAGCCGGACAGGGGGTGCCGAGCAGTACTTC	CASSRTGGAEQYF
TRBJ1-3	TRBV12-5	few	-	TGTGCTAGTGGTTTGCTTGGAAACACCATATATTTT	CASGLLGNTIYF
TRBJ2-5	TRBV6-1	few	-	TGTGCCAGCAGTACCTCCGGGACCACCGGGGAGACCCAGTACTTC	CASSTSGTTGETQYF
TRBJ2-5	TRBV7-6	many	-	TGTGCCAGCAGCTGGGGGGACCATATGGAGACCCAGTACTTC	CASSWGDHMETQYF
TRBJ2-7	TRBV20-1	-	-	TGCAGTGCTAGAGAAGGGACTTCGACCTACGAGCAGTACTTC	CSAREGTSTYEQYF
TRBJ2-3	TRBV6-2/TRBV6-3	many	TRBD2	TGTGCCAGCAGTGAAGGCGGGAGTATCGATACGCAGTATTTT	CASSEGGSIDTQYF
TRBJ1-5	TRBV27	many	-	TGTGCCAGCAGTTCCTTGTCTGGGACCAGAAATGAAGCCCAGCATTTT	CASSSLSGTRNEAQHF
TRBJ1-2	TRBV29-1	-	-	TGCAGCGTTGAACCGGACAGCCTCTATGGCTACACCTTC	CSVEPDSLYGYTF
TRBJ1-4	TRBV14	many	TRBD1	TGTGCCAGCAGCCAAGAGACAGGGGGCGGCGAAAAACTGTTTTTT	CASSQETGGGEKLFF
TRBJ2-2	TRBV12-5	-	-	-	CASGPTSAYEQYFGPGPGELFF
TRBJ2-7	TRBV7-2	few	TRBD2	TGTGCCAGCAATTCCGGGACTAGCACCTTAGAGCAGTACTTC	CASNSGTSTLEQYF
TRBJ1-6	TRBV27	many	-	TGTGCCAGCAGTACTCGATCCGCACGGTCGAATTCACCCCTCCACTTT	CASSTRSARSNSPLHF
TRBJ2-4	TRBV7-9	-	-	TGTGCCAGCAGCGGCGCCAGCCGCAAAAACATTCAGTACTTC	CASSGASRKNIQYF
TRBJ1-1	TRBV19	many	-	TGTGCCACCTCAGACCGGGTCATGAACACTGAAGCTTTCTTT	CATSDRVMNTEAFF